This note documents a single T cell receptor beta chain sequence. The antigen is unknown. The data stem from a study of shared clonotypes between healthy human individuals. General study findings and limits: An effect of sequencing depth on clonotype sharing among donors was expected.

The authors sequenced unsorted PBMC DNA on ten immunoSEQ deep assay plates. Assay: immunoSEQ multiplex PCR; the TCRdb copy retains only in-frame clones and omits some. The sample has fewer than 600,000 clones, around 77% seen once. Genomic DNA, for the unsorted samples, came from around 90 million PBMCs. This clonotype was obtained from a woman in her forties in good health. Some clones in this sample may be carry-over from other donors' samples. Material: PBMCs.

The CDR3: CASSPGTEYYEQYF. The DNA for the CDR3 is TGTGCCAGCAGCCCAGGGACTGAATACTACGAGCAGTACTTC. The chain joins TRBV13 to TRBJ2-7, with D possibly TRBD2 on 6 matching bases. The CDR3 is 14 amino acids. Germline-derived CDR1 and CDR2 are PRHDT and FYEKMQ (reference sequence). Trimming pared 5 bases from V and 3 bases from J, leaving 14 bases between.